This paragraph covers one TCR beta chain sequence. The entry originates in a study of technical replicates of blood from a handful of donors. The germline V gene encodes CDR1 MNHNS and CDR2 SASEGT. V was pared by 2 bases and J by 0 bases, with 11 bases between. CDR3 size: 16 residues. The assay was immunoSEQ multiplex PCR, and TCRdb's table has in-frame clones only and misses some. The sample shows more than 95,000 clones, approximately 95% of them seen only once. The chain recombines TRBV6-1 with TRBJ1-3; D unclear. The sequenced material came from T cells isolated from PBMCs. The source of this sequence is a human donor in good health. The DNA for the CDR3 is TGTGCCAGCAGTGAAAGATGGGCTACCTCTGGAAACACCATATATTTT. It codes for CASSERWATSGNTIYF.